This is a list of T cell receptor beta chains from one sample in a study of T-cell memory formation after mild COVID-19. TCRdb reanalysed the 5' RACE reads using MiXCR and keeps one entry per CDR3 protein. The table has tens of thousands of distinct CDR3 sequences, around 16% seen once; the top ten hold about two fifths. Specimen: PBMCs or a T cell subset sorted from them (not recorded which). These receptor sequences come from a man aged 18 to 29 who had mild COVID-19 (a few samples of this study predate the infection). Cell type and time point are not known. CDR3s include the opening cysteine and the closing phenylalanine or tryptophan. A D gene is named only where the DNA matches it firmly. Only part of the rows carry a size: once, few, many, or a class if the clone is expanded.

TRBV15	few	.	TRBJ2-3	CATSPRGSTDTQYF	TGTGCCACCAGCCCCCGGGGATCTACAGATACGCAGTATTTT
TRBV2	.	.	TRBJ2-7	CASRPREGDEQYF	TGTGCCAGCAGACCAAGGGAGGGGGACGAGCAGTACTTC
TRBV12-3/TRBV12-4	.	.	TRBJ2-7	CASSALAAEQYF	TGTGCCAGCAGTGCCTTAGCTGCCGAGCAGTACTTC
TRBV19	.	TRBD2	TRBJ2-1	CASSIGSLAGANEQFF	TGTGCCAGTAGTATAGGCTCACTAGCGGGGGCCAATGAGCAGTTCTTC
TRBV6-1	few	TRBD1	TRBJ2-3	CASSTSRDRADTQYF	TGTGCCAGCAGTACGTCCCGGGACAGGGCAGATACGCAGTATTTT
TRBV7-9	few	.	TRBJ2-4	CASSAPGEDIQYF	TGTGCCAGCAGTGCCCCAGGGGAGGACATTCAGTACTTC
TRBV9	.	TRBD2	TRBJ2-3	CASSVNPVAGDTDTQYF	TGTGCCAGCAGCGTAAATCCCGTGGCGGGGGACACAGATACGCAGTATTTT
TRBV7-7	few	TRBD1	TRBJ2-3	CASSLGPEQGATDTQYF	TGTGCTAGCAGCTTAGGGCCGGAACAGGGGGCAACAGATACGCAGTATTTT
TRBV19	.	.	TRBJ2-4	CASSLLPDRFKNIQYF	TGTGCCAGTAGTCTTCTACCCGACAGATTCAAAAACATTCAGTACTTC
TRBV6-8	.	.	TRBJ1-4	CASSTGTDNEKLFF	TGTGCCAGCAGTACCGGGACGGATAATGAAAAACTGTTTTTT
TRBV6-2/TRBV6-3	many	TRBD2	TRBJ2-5	CASSRSGVAGFQETQYF	TGTGCCAGCAGTCGGTCCGGCGTAGCGGGCTTCCAAGAGACCCAGTACTTC
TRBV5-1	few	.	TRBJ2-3	CASSNRGRTDTQYF	TGCGCCAGCAGCAACCGGGGGCGCACAGATACGCAGTATTTT
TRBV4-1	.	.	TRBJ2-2	CASRVWTTTGELFF	TGCGCCAGCAGGGTTTGGACAACCACCGGGGAGCTGTTTTTT
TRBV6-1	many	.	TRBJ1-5	CASRTGNQPQHF	TGTGCCAGCAGAACAGGGAATCAGCCCCAGCATTTT
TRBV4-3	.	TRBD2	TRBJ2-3	CASSQDQGTSITDTQYF	TGCGCCAGCAGCCAAGATCAAGGGACTAGCATTACAGATACGCAGTATTTT
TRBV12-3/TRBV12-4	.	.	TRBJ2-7	CASSLAGPTYEQYF	TGTGCCAGCAGTTTAGCAGGACCTACCTACGAGCAGTACTTC
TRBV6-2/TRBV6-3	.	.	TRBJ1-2	CASSSYPRDYGYTF	TGTGCCAGCAGCTCCTACCCCCGCGACTATGGCTACACCTTC
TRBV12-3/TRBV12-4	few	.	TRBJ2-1	CASSPLGNEQFF	TGTGCCAGCAGTCCTTTGGGCAATGAGCAGTTCTTC
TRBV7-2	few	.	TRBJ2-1	CASSTPTANEQFF	TGTGCCAGCAGCACGCCGACAGCCAATGAGCAGTTCTTC
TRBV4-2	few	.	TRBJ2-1	CASSPLLGLEQFF	TGTGCCAGCAGCCCCCTCCTAGGGCTTGAGCAGTTCTTC
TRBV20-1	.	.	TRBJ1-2	CSARSTLSDSTVVVDGYTF	TGCAGTGCTAGGTCAACCCTCTCGGACAGTACGGTGGTGGTAGATGGCTACACCTTC
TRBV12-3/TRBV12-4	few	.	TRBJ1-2	CASRTENYGYTF	TGTGCCAGCAGGACAGAGAACTATGGCTACACCTTC
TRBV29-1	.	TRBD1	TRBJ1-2	CSVELPGGEGYGYTF	TGCAGCGTTGAGCTACCAGGGGGTGAGGGGTATGGCTACACCTTC
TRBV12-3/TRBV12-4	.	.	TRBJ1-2	CASSFEVLYGYTF	TGTGCCAGCAGTTTCGAGGTTCTTTATGGCTACACCTTC
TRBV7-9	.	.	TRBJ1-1	CASSSGRPEAFF	TGTGCCAGCAGCTCGGGGAGGCCTGAAGCTTTCTTT
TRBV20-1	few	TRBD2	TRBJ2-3	CSARPWTSDPTDTQYF	TGCAGTGCTAGGCCGTGGACTAGCGACCCCACAGATACGCAGTATTTT
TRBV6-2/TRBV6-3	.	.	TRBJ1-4	CASSLSGEKLFF	TGTGCCAGCAGTTTGTCGGGTGAAAAACTGTTTTTT
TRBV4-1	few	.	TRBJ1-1	CASSQDPGYTEAFF	TGCGCCAGCAGCCAAGATCCGGGTTACACTGAAGCTTTCTTT
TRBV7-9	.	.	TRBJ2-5	CASSQTPGPQETQYF	TGTGCCAGCAGCCAAACTCCGGGACCCCAAGAGACCCAGTACTTC
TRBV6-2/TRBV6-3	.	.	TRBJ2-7	CASSYRTGYEQYF	TGTGCCAGCAGTTACAGGACCGGTTACGAGCAGTACTTC
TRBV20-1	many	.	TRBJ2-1	CSATSLGTSSYNEQFF	TGCAGTGCAACTAGCCTGGGGACTTCATCCTACAATGAGCAGTTCTTC
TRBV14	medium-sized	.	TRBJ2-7	CASSQLGYYEQYF	TGTGCCAGCAGCCAACTAGGTTACTACGAGCAGTACTTC
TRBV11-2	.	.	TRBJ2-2	CASSRKGARWFF	TGTGCCAGCAGCCGCAAAGGGGCAAGGTGGTTTTTT
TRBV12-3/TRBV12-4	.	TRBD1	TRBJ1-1	CASRQGVAVNTEAFF	TGTGCCAGCAGGCAGGGGGTGGCTGTGAACACTGAAGCTTTCTTT
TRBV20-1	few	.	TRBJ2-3	CSARGPGGGLDTQYF	TGCAGTGCTAGGGGTCCGGGCGGGGGCCTGGATACGCAGTATTTT
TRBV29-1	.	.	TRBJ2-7	CSVVAYYEQYF	TGCAGCGTTGTGGCTTACTACGAGCAGTACTTC
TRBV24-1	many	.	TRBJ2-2	CATSDLSTGELFF	TGTGCCACCAGTGATTTGAGTACCGGGGAGCTGTTTTTT
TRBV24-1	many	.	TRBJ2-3	CATSSGRISDTQYF	TGTGCCACCAGTTCCGGTAGGATCTCGGATACGCAGTATTTT
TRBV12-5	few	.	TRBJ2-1	CASGLARYSTYNEQFF	TGTGCTAGTGGTTTGGCTAGATACTCCACCTACAATGAGCAGTTCTTC
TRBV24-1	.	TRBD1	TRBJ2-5	CATDAQGSLETQYF	TGTGCCACCGACGCACAGGGGAGTTTGGAGACCCAGTACTTC
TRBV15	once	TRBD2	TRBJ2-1	CATSRGLAYNEQFF	TGTGCCACCAGCAGGGGACTAGCCTACAATGAGCAGTTCTTC
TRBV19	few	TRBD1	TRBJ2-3	CASSIDRARNTQYF	TGTGCCAGTAGTATTGACAGGGCCAGGAATACGCAGTATTTT
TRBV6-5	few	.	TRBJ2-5	CASRIGFRETQYF	TGTGCCAGCCGAATAGGCTTTCGGGAGACCCAGTACTTC
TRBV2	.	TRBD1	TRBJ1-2	CASRGGTGENYGYTF	TGTGCCAGCAGGGGAGGGACAGGGGAAAACTATGGCTACACCTTC
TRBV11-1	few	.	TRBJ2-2	CASSLRPRGRTGELFF	TGTGCCAGCAGCTTAAGGCCCAGGGGAAGAACCGGGGAGCTGTTTTTT
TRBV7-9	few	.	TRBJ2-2	CASTPGATGELFF	TGTGCCAGCACCCCGGGAGCAACCGGGGAGCTGTTTTTT
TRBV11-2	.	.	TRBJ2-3	CASSLVSTDTQYF	TGTGCCAGCAGCTTAGTTAGCACAGATACGCAGTATTTT
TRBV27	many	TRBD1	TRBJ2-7	CASSLSGTGGYVQYF	TGTGCCAGCAGTTTATCCGGGACAGGGGGGTACGTGCAGTACTTC
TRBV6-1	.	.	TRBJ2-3	CASSEGRGGTDTQYF	TGTGCCAGCAGTGAAGGGAGGGGGGGCACAGATACGCAGTATTTT
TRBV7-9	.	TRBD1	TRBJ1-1	CASTPPTGLPEAFF	TGTGCCAGCACCCCACCGACAGGGCTCCCTGAAGCTTTCTTT
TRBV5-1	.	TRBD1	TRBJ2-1	CASNQDRGRYNEQFF	TGCGCCAGCAACCAGGACAGGGGGCGTTACAATGAGCAGTTCTTC
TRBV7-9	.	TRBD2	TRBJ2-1	CASSGWASGPRGMGDEQFF	TGTGCCAGCAGCGGCTGGGCTAGCGGGCCCCGGGGAATGGGGGATGAGCAGTTCTTC
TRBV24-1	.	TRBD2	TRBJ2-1	CATSDQTSGGDNEQFF	TGTGCCACCAGTGACCAAACTAGCGGGGGCGACAATGAGCAGTTCTTC
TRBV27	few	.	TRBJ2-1	CASSLQTPPGGQASYNEQFF	TGTGCCAGCAGTTTACAAACTCCACCGGGGGGACAGGCTTCCTACAATGAGCAGTTCTTC